Included here is one TCR beta chain sequence, with context. The antigen remains unidentified. From the germline J gene comes the end of the CDR3, since the read stops 3 residues before it. These data originate in a study of T cells in women clearing cervical HPV infection. Notes on the study in general: CIN3+ cases had significantly higher TCR repertoire richness than controls, but evenness did not differ. Cases carried less TRBV6-7 than controls: about 0.1% versus 0.15%.

Using immunoSEQ multiplex PCR, the repertoire was profiled, and TCRdb retains in-frame clones only, with some absent. The sample has roughly 23,000 clones, and its top ten clones hold roughly 9.1%. CDR3 size: 15 residues. V was clipped by 3 bases and J by 1 base, with 10 bases between them. CDR1 is SGHRS and CDR2 is YFSETQ in the germline V gene. This TCR was recovered from a woman aged 18 to 75 with a cervical HPV16 infection that either progressed to CIN3+ or cleared (not recorded which). V usage is TRBV5-1 and J usage is TRBJ1-4; tentatively, D is TRBD1 (6 bases). Sequencing was carried out using blood buffy coat. The DNA read from the CDR3 is TGCGCCAGCAGCTCCCAGGGGATAACTAATGAAAAA. This gives the protein CASSSQGITNEK. The full CDR3 protein reads CASSSQGITNEKLFF.